These 16 T cell receptor beta chains share one sample of origin, sequenced in a study of T cell responses to AZD1222 COVID-19 vaccine. TCRdb's table, derived via immunoSEQ multiplex PCR, lists solely in-frame clones and lacks some. The sample yields around 130,000 clones, almost 90% seen once. This sample comprised peripheral blood, obtained on day 0 of AZD1222 vaccination. The receptors come from an adult in good health.

This rearrangement joins TRBV6-5 to TRBJ2-7; 9 nucleotides match TRBD2. Germline CDR1 and CDR2: MNHEY and SVGAGI. The CDR3 loop spans 14 amino acids. The junction had 6 bases not matched to a gene; V was cut back by 8 bases and J by 1 base. Here the CDR3 DNA reads TGTGCCAGCCTACTAGCGGGTATTTCCTACGAGCAGTACTTC. It specifies CASLLAGISYEQYF.

This clone has only one observation. The chain has TRBV9 and TRBJ1-1; 8 bases match TRBD1. The CDR3 contains 14 residues. The germline V gene has CDR1 SGDLS and CDR2 YYNGEE. The V and J ends lost 3 bases and 5 bases, in that order; junction bases with no gene match: 6. Here the CDR3 DNA reads TGTGCCAGCAGCGAGACAGGGGCGCGGACTGAAGCTTTCTTT. Protein: CASSETGARTEAFF.

This chain links TRBV28 with TRBJ2-1, with a tentative D call TRBD1 (5 bases). Trimming pared 5 bases from V and 12 bases from J, leaving 23 bases between. CDR1 MDHEN and CDR2 SYDVKM come from the germline V gene. The CDR3 is 15 amino acids. The CDR3 region has the DNA TGTGCCAGCAGTCCCGCCAGGGCCCTTGGGTTGGGGCAGTTCTTC. Protein product: CASSPARALGLGQFF.

The chain employs TRBV30 and TRBJ2-1, with D possibly being TRBD1 (7 bases). The CDR3 totals 12 residues. In germline, CDR1 is GTSNPN, CDR2 SVGIG (reference sequence). V was clipped by 0 bases and J by 10 bases, with 10 bases between them. CDR3 DNA: TGTGCCTGGAGTGTCAGGGGGGACGAGCAGTTCTTC. This gives the protein CAWSVRGDEQFF.

This clone has a single count. The V and J genes are TRBV6-5 and TRBJ2-2; D assignment may be TRBD1 or TRBD2 (5 bases each). V dropped 0 bases and J dropped 3 bases, with 11 bases sitting between them. The germline V gene has CDR1 MNHEY and CDR2 SVGAGI. The CDR3 sequence is 16 residues long. In DNA, the CDR3 is TGTGCCAGCAGTTACTCCCCGGTGGGGGACACCGGGGAGCTGTTTTTT. It translates to CASSYSPVGDTGELFF.

This clone has only one observation. The genes are TRBV5-4 and TRBJ2-1, with 13 bases that match TRBD2. Germline V lookup: CDR1 SGHNT, CDR2 YYREEE (reference sequence). V shed 4 bases, J shed 7 bases, and the junction held 11 bases outside the gene matches. The CDR3 runs to 17 residues. As DNA, the CDR3 is TGTGCCAGCAGCAGCCAGACTAGCGGGAGGATATCGAATGAGCAGTTCTTC. Residues: CASSSQTSGRISNEQFF.

The J gene is TRBJ1-2, the V gene TRBV15; no firm D call. Trimming removed 4 bases from V and 5 bases from J, with 17 bases in between. The length of the CDR3 is 15 residues. CDR1 and CDR2 from the germline V gene are LNHNV and YYDKDF (reference sequence). CDR3 sequence (DNA): TGTGCCACCAGCACCCGACAATTCCCTTTTTATGGCTACACCTTC. The encoded protein is CATSTRQFPFYGYTF.

Notes on this clone: Other nucleotide sequences in the sample specify the same CDR3. The CDR3, as DNA: TGTGCCAGCAAACCCGGAAACACCATATATTTT. Its translation: CASKPGNTIYF. J is TRBJ1-3 and V is TRBV2; unclear D gene. CDR1 is SNHLY, CDR2 FYNNEI, per germline. The germline V and J ends were trimmed by 7 bases and 4 bases, with 5 bases remaining between them. CDR3 size: 11 residues. The entire variable domain, with the rest obtained from reference TRBV2 and TRBJ1-3, is as follows: EPEVTQTPSHQVTQMGQEVILRCVPISNHLYFYWYRQILGQKVEFLVSFYNNEISEKSEIFDDQFSVERPDGSNFTLKIRSTKLEDSAMYFCASKPGNTIYFGEGSWLTVV.

This chain uses TRBV2 with TRBJ2-7, with 8 bases aligning to TRBD1. CDR1 is SNHLY and CDR2 is FYNNEI in the germline V gene. J was trimmed by 6 bases and V by 9 bases; bases with no gene match: 10. The CDR3 is 13 residues long. The CDR3 DNA reads TGTGCCAGGAAGGACAGGGCGGTAGGCGAGCAGTACTTC. Its protein product is CARKDRAVGEQYF.

With respect to this clone: This sample includes further DNA sequences coding for the same CDR3. The V and J genes are TRBV11-2 and TRBJ1-3; 8 bases agree with TRBD1. Trimming cost V 3 bases and J 4 bases; bases outside gene matches: 2. The germline CDR1 and CDR2 sequences are SGHAT and FQNNGV. The CDR3 contains 14 residues. The CDR3 protein is CASSLGQVGNTIYF. CDR3 DNA sequence: TGTGCCAGCAGCTTGGGACAGGTGGGAAACACCATATATTTT.

V and J are TRBV6-5 and TRBJ2-5; tentatively, D is TRBD2 (6 bases). V dropped 6 bases and J dropped 3 bases, with 11 bases sitting between them. CDR3 length: 13 amino acids. Germline lookup yields CDR1 MNHEY and CDR2 SVGAGI. The CDR3 is CASSGSGKETQYF. CDR3 nucleotide sequence: TGTGCCAGCAGCGGGAGTGGGAAAGAGACCCAGTACTTC.

This clone was seen once. This CDR3 reads CASSGQGNYNEQFF. Written as DNA, the CDR3 is TGTGCCAGCAGCGGACAGGGGAATTACAATGAGCAGTTCTTC. The chain recombines TRBV11-3 with TRBJ2-1, with TRBD1 matching over 9 bases. Germline V lookup: CDR1 SGHNT, CDR2 YENEEA. V trimming: 5 bases; J trimming: 4 bases; junction bases outside the gene matches: 3. The CDR3 spans 14 residues.

This chain uses TRBV5-4 with TRBJ2-1, with 8 bases fitting TRBD2. Germline assignment: CDR1 SGHNT and CDR2 YYREEE (reference sequence). Losses at the gene ends were 1 base for V and 7 bases for J; bases not matched to a gene: 7. The CDR3 has 15 amino acids. The CDR3 DNA sequence: TGTGCCAGCAGCTTGTCCAGCGGGAGAATTAATGAGCAGTTCTTC. Protein sequence: CASSLSSGRINEQFF.

This clone showed up just once. The chain has TRBV30 and TRBJ1-2; D call uncertain. The CDR3 is 14 amino acids. V was clipped by 0 bases and J by 2 bases, with 10 bases between them. Germline assignment: CDR1 GTSNPN and CDR2 SVGIG (reference sequence). CDR3 in DNA: TGTGCCTGGAGTGTACGAGGGAGAAACTATGGCTACACCTTC. Amino acid sequence: CAWSVRGRNYGYTF.

J is TRBJ1-2 and V is TRBV7-2; TRBD1 agrees at 10 bases. Per germline, CDR1 SGHTA and CDR2 FQGNSA. The CDR3 is 16 amino acids. Trimming removed 5 bases from V and 2 bases from J; junction bases left unmatched: 8. The CDR3 is CASSLGTGASNYGYTF. The CDR3 nucleotides read TGTGCCAGCAGCCTCGGGACAGGGGCATCCAACTATGGCTACACCTTC.

The sample holds one count of this clone. The chain employs TRBV27 and TRBJ1-5, with D unresolved. Germline V lookup: CDR1 MNHEY, CDR2 SMNVEV (reference sequence). V was clipped by 8 bases and J by 2 bases, with 7 bases between them. This CDR3 region has 12 residues. The CDR3 DNA follows: TGTGCCAGCGCCGCTGGCAATCAGCCCCAGCATTTT. This gives the protein CASAAGNQPQHF.